A selection of T cell receptor beta chains follows, all from one sample in a study of cytotoxic CD8 clonotypes in ibrutinib-treated CLL. The repertoire was sequenced with immunoSEQ multiplex PCR; TCRdb's copy has only in-frame clones and lacks some. The sample records about 310,000 clones, more than 65% being singletons. The material was PBMCs, obtained before ibrutinib treatment. The source is a human donor with chronic lymphocytic leukemia. Both conserved end residues are part of each CDR3. D genes are given only for firm matches. Expanded clones are given a class, and other clones once, few, many or no size at all.

length	V	D	J	size	CDR3	DNA
16	TRBV7-9	.	TRBJ2-3	.	CASSLSLDRHTDTQYF	TGTGCCAGCAGCTTATCCCTTGACAGACACACAGATACGCAGTATTTT
18	TRBV28	TRBD2	TRBJ2-3	.	CASSPWTSGTSNTDTQYF	TGTGCCAGCAGTCCCTGGACTAGCGGGACTTCTAACACAGATACGCAGTATTTT
15	TRBV28	TRBD1	TRBJ1-4	.	CASSWTGAGREKLFF	TGTGCCAGCAGTTGGACAGGGGCTGGGAGGGAAAAACTGTTTTTT
15	TRBV15	.	TRBJ2-7	.	CATSYKIITTYEQYF	TGTGCCACCAGTTATAAGATCATTACAACATACGAGCAGTACTTC
12	TRBV15	TRBD2	TRBJ2-7	.	CATSGLDYEQYF	TGTGCCACCAGCGGACTAGACTACGAGCAGTACTTC
14	TRBV7-9	TRBD2	TRBJ2-5	.	CASSLRTSGETQYF	TGTGCCAGCAGCTTACGAACTAGCGGGGAGACCCAGTACTTC
14	TRBV10-3	.	TRBJ1-4	.	CAISEAAVGEKLFF	TGTGCCATCAGTGAGGCAGCCGTAGGTGAAAAACTGTTTTTT
13	TRBV2	.	TRBJ2-2	.	CASSVHWRGELFF	TGTGCCAGCAGTGTTCATTGGCGCGGGGAGCTGTTTTTT
14	TRBV7-2	.	TRBJ2-4	few	CASSLGLDPGEQYF	TGTGCCAGCAGCTTAGGTCTCGACCCCGGCGAACAGTACTTC
14	TRBV28	.	TRBJ1-4	.	CASSRGIQNEKLFF	TGTGCCAGCAGTCGGGGGATACAAAATGAAAAACTGTTTTTT
15	TRBV29-1	.	TRBJ2-3	.	CSVEDPSVGTDTQYF	TGCAGCGTTGAAGATCCCAGCGTAGGCACAGATACGCAGTATTTT
13	TRBV29-1	.	TRBJ2-3	.	CSVGQGLTDTQYF	TGCAGCGTTGGCCAGGGACTCACAGATACGCAGTATTTT
15	TRBV4-3	.	TRBJ2-7	.	CASSQDGRMAYEQYF	TGCGCCAGCAGCCAAGATGGGAGGATGGCCTACGAGCAGTACTTC
15	TRBV15	TRBD2	TRBJ2-7	.	CATSRDRSGGGEQYF	TGTGCCACCAGCAGAGATCGGTCGGGGGGTGGCGAGCAGTACTTC
13	TRBV30	.	TRBJ2-7	.	CAWSPRREGEQYF	TGTGCCTGGAGCCCCCGCAGGGAAGGAGAGCAGTACTTC
15	TRBV27	.	TRBJ1-4	.	CASSLNRATNEKLFF	TGTGCCAGCAGTTTAAACAGGGCAACTAATGAAAAACTGTTTTTT
15	TRBV4-1	TRBD2	TRBJ2-7	.	CASSRRSGESYEQYF	TGCGCCAGCAGCCGGCGTAGCGGGGAATCCTACGAGCAGTACTTC
15	TRBV15	.	TRBJ2-3	.	CATSRYGGHGDTQYF	TGTGCCACCAGCAGATATGGGGGGCATGGAGATACGCAGTATTTT
15	TRBV2	TRBD2	TRBJ2-1	.	CASSEEGLAGGEQFF	TGTGCCAGCAGTGAAGAGGGACTAGCGGGAGGAGAGCAGTTCTTC
13	TRBV5-1	.	TRBJ2-2	.	CASSTDGTGELFF	TGCGCCAGCAGCACAGACGGTACCGGGGAGCTGTTTTTT
12	TRBV23-1	.	TRBJ1-3	.	CASSPLGNTIYF	TGCGCCAGCAGTCCCTTGGGAAACACCATATATTTT
14	TRBV9	.	TRBJ2-7	once	CASSRWDTFYEQYF	TGTGCCAGCAGCAGGTGGGACACCTTCTACGAGCAGTACTTC
15	TRBV5-4	.	TRBJ2-7	.	CASSSQLGLSYEQYF	TGTGCCAGCAGCTCCCAACTAGGCCTCTCCTACGAGCAGTACTTC
13	TRBV7-2	.	TRBJ2-3	once	CASSRAAADTQYF	TGTGCCAGCAGTAGGGCGGCGGCAGATACGCAGTATTTT
14	TRBV29-1	TRBD2	TRBJ2-3	few	CSVGLAESTDTQYF	TGCAGCGTTGGCCTAGCGGAGAGCACAGATACGCAGTATTTT
13	TRBV27	.	TRBJ1-5	once	CASSQGEGQPQHF	TGTGCCAGCAGCCAGGGAGAGGGACAGCCCCAGCATTTT
11	TRBV30	.	TRBJ2-1	.	CAWRLGNEQFF	TGTGCCTGGAGGTTGGGGAATGAGCAGTTCTTC
15	TRBV7-8	.	TRBJ2-7	.	CASSLISPVESEQYF	TGTGCCAGCAGCTTAATCTCCCCGGTGGAGTCCGAGCAGTACTTC
16	TRBV4-3	.	TRBJ1-4	few	CASSQGPPGAGEKLFF	TGCGCCAGCAGCCAAGGGCCCCCGGGGGCCGGGGAAAAACTGTTTTTT
13	TRBV30	TRBD1	TRBJ2-7	.	CAWVGQVNYEQYF	TGTGCCTGGGTGGGACAGGTTAACTACGAGCAGTACTTC
19	TRBV2	.	TRBJ2-7	few	CASTWQSSGVLEISYEQYF	TGTGCCAGCACGTGGCAGTCTTCTGGCGTTTTGGAAATCTCCTACGAGCAGTACTTC
15	TRBV27	.	TRBJ2-5	.	CASSYAGARLETQYF	TGTGCCAGCAGTTATGCAGGGGCCCGCTTAGAGACCCAGTACTTC
15	TRBV27	TRBD2	TRBJ2-7	.	CASSSGTSGYHEQYF	TGTGCCAGCAGTTCAGGGACTAGCGGGTATCATGAGCAGTACTTC
14	TRBV5-4	.	TRBJ1-5	.	CASSLGSGDQPQHF	TGTGCCAGCAGCTTGGGTTCAGGGGACCAGCCCCAGCATTTT
16	TRBV5-5	TRBD2	TRBJ2-3	.	CASSLFSGASTDTQYF	TGTGCCAGCAGCTTGTTTAGCGGGGCTAGCACAGATACGCAGTATTTT
13	TRBV10-3	.	TRBJ1-2	.	CAISGLKPSGYTF	TGTGCCATCAGTGGACTAAAACCGAGTGGCTACACCTTC
14	TRBV5-4	.	TRBJ1-1	.	CASSFRGPNTEAFF	TGTGCCAGCAGCTTTCGGGGGCCGAACACTGAAGCTTTCTTT
16	TRBV28	.	TRBJ2-1	once	CASSPPQGPSYNEQFF	TGTGCCAGCAGTCCACCTCAGGGTCCATCCTACAATGAGCAGTTCTTC
13	TRBV30	.	TRBJ2-1	.	CAWSVGQHNEQFF	TGTGCCTGGAGTGTAGGGCAGCACAATGAGCAGTTCTTC
16	TRBV19	TRBD1	TRBJ2-6	.	CASGPDRASGANVLTF	TGTGCCAGTGGCCCAGACAGGGCCTCCGGGGCCAACGTCCTGACTTTC
16	TRBV7-9	TRBD1	TRBJ2-7	.	CASSSFTGTASYEQYF	TGTGCCAGCAGCTCTTTCACCGGGACAGCCTCCTACGAGCAGTACTTC
14	TRBV9	.	TRBJ1-3	.	CASSARDITDTIYF	TGTGCCAGCAGCGCGCGGGACATAACGGACACCATATATTTT
16	TRBV5-1	TRBD1	TRBJ1-5	few	CASSLNPGQLNQPQHF	TGCGCCAGCAGCCTGAATCCGGGACAGCTCAATCAGCCCCAGCATTTT
14	TRBV5-1	.	TRBJ1-2	.	CASSLAVGDFGYTF	TGCGCCAGCAGCTTGGCCGTCGGGGATTTTGGCTACACCTTC
15	TRBV30	.	TRBJ1-3	.	CAWSEDLGSGNTIYF	TGTGCCTGGAGCGAGGACCTCGGTAGTGGAAACACCATATATTTT
8	TRBV29-1	.	TRBJ2-1	.	CSVTEQFF	TGCAGCGTCACTGAGCAGTTCTTC
16	TRBV5-1	TRBD1	TRBJ2-1	.	CASSLDGQGYYNEQFF	TGCGCCAGCAGCTTGGACGGACAGGGGTACTACAATGAGCAGTTCTTC
12	TRBV4-3	.	TRBJ2-3	.	CASGKWGDTQYF	TGCGCCAGCGGCAAGTGGGGAGATACGCAGTATTTT
15	TRBV6-5	.	TRBJ2-1	.	CASSSSGSSYNEQFF	TGTGCCAGCAGTTCCTCAGGGAGCTCCTACAATGAGCAGTTCTTC
16	TRBV13	.	TRBJ2-1	.	CASSMRRLGGDNEQFF	TGTGCCAGCAGCATGAGAAGGTTGGGGGGCGACAATGAGCAGTTCTTC
11	TRBV7-9	.	TRBJ2-1	.	CASRFYNEQFF	TGTGCCAGCAGATTCTACAATGAGCAGTTCTTC
15	TRBV2	TRBD1	TRBJ2-3	.	CASKRTGTSTDTQYF	TGTGCCAGCAAAAGGACAGGTACTAGCACAGATACGCAGTATTTT
13	TRBV15	.	TRBJ1-2	.	CATSPDNSYGYTF	TGTGCCACCAGTCCGGACAATTCCTATGGCTACACCTTC
16	TRBV7-8	.	TRBJ2-2	.	CASSFLQGLDTGELFF	TGTGCCAGCAGCTTCTTGCAGGGGTTGGACACCGGGGAGCTGTTTTTT
13	TRBV6-5	.	TRBJ1-5	few	CASSYSKVQPQHF	TGTGCCAGCAGTTACTCGAAGGTTCAGCCCCAGCATTTT
15	TRBV9	TRBD1	TRBJ1-4	.	CASSGTGTGFEKLFF	TGTGCCAGCAGCGGCACCGGGACAGGGTTTGAAAAACTGTTTTTT
18	TRBV10-3	.	TRBJ2-1	.	CAISESPAQYDSYNEQFF	TGTGCCATCAGTGAAAGTCCGGCTCAGTATGATTCTTACAATGAGCAGTTCTTC
13	TRBV7-2	.	TRBJ1-5	.	CASSSYRDQPQHF	TGTGCCAGCAGCTCTTATCGGGACCAGCCCCAGCATTTT
14	TRBV5-1	.	TRBJ2-2	.	CASKGRDGSGELFF	TGCGCCAGCAAGGGAAGGGATGGTTCCGGGGAGCTGTTTTTT
13	TRBV6-4	.	TRBJ2-1	.	CASSDGPYNEQFF	TGTGCCAGCAGTGACGGGCCCTACAATGAGCAGTTCTTC